This T cell receptor (beta chain) was sequenced for a study of lymphopenia after photon versus proton radiotherapy. Germline CDR1 is SNHLY and CDR2 is FYNNEI. V trimming: 0 bases; J trimming: 6 bases; junction bases outside the gene matches: 4. This CDR3 is 15 amino acids long. Assay used: immunoSEQ multiplex PCR; TCRdb lists only in-frame clones, some missing. This sample yields approximately 65,000 clones, of which 75% to 90% are seen a single time; 11% belongs to the top ten. Study-level points and caveats: A bigger post-nadir fall in TCR diversity correlated inversely with survival time in deceased patients.

To note about this clone: The antigen remains unidentified.

The rearrangement links TRBV2 to TRBJ2-7; 11 bases fit TRBD2. The clonotype originates from an elderly man with esophageal cancer. The source material was peripheral blood, sampled from a patient treated with proton-based radiotherapy. For the CDR3, the DNA is TGTGCCAGCAGTGAAGCGACTAGCGGGAAGGTCGAGCAGTACTTC. Translation: CASSEATSGKVEQYF. The full variable domain, with the rest looked up from reference TRBV2 and TRBJ2-7, is EPEVTQTPSHQVTQMGQEVILRCVPISNHLYFYWYRQILGQKVEFLVSFYNNEISEKSEIFDDQFSVERPDGSNFTLKIRSTKLEDSAMYFCASSEATSGKVEQYFGPGTRLTVT.